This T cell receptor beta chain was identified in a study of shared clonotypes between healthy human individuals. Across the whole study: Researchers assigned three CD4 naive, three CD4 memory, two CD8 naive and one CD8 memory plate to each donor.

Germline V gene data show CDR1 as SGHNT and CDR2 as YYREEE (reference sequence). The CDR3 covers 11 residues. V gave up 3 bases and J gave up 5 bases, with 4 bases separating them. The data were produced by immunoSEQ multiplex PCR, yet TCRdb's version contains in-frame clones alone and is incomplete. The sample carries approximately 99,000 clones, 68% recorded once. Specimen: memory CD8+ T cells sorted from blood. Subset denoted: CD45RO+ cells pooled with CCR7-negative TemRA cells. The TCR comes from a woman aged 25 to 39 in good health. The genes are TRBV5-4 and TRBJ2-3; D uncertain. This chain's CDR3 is CASSSLDTQYF. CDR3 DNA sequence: TGTGCCAGCAGCTCCCTAGATACGCAGTATTTT.